Shown below are 24 T cell receptor beta chains from a single sample sequenced in a study of OX40 agonist ivuxolimab in advanced cancers. TCRdb's table, derived via immunoSEQ multiplex PCR, lists solely in-frame clones and lacks some. The sample yields tens of thousands of clones, approximately 90% seen once. The input for sequencing was CD4+ or CD8+ T cells sorted from blood, taken in a trial of the OX40 agonist ivuxolimab. These receptors all come from an adult with an advanced solid tumor such as melanoma, head and neck, liver or kidney cancer.

V gene TRBV5-3 combines with J gene TRBJ1-2, with D uncertain. TRBV5-3 is labeled an ORF, and its function is uncertain. CDR3 length: 15 residues. Trimming stripped 1 base from V and 3 bases from J, with 13 bases between. The CDR3 here is CARSLRCREDYGYTF. In nucleotides, the CDR3 is TGTGCCAGAAGCTTGCGGTGTAGGGAAGACTATGGCTACACCTTC.

The chain recombines TRBV19 with TRBJ1-2; 7 bases are a match to TRBD1. Germline loops: CDR1 LNHDA, CDR2 SQIVND (reference sequence). This CDR3 is 15 amino acids long. The J segment lost 6 bases and the V segment lost 4 bases, leaving 11 bases of the junction unmatched. CDR3 protein: CASSRDSASRNGYTF. CDR3 nucleotides: TGTGCCAGTAGTAGGGACAGCGCTTCGAGAAATGGCTACACCTTC. The variable domain in full, with the rest retrieved from reference TRBV19 and TRBJ1-2, is DGGITQSPKYLFRKEGQNVTLSCEQNLNHDAMYWYRQDPGQGLRLIYYSQIVNDFQKGDIAEGYSVSREKKESFPLTVTSAQKNPTAFYLCASSRDSASRNGYTFGSGTRLTVV.

The chain uses TRBV28 and TRBJ2-7; no firm D call. The CDR3 sequence is 14 residues long. Germline lookup yields CDR1 MDHEN and CDR2 SYDVKM. V was pared by 5 bases and J by 3 bases, with 14 bases between. The CDR3, as DNA: TGTGCCAGCAGTACCAGCCCATTAAGCTACGAGCAGTACTTC. It translates to CASSTSPLSYEQYF.

This chain connects TRBV7-9 to TRBJ2-2; no reliable D call. Trimming stripped 4 bases from V and 6 bases from J, with 3 bases between. This CDR3 comprises 11 residues. Per germline, CDR1 SEHNR and CDR2 FQNEAQ (reference sequence). CDR3 loop: CASSSPGELFF. CDR3 DNA: TGTGCCAGCAGCTCCCCCGGGGAGCTGTTTTTT.

Here the CDR3 DNA reads TGTGCCAGCAGTTACAGGACAGGGACGTCCTACGAGCAGTACTTC. This sequence encodes CASSYRTGTSYEQYF. The V call is TRBV6-5, the J call TRBJ2-7; 8 nucleotides match TRBD1. CDR1 is MNHEY and CDR2 is SVGAGI in the germline V gene. V was pared by 2 bases and J by 1 base, with 4 bases of the junction left unmatched. The CDR3 length is 15 residues.

V usage is TRBV19 and J usage is TRBJ2-4; 8 bases fit TRBD1. Germline CDR1 reads LNHDA; CDR2 reads SQIVND (reference sequence). V gave up 3 bases and J gave up 5 bases; unmatched junction bases: 9. CDR3 length equals 16 residues. The chain's CDR3 is CASSISTGGRQNIQYF. The CDR3 coding sequence is TGTGCCAGTAGTATCAGTACAGGGGGGAGACAAAACATTCAGTACTTC.

The chain employs TRBV6-6 and TRBJ2-7, with D possibly TRBD2 on 6 matching bases. This CDR3 has 15 amino acids. Germline-derived CDR1 and CDR2 are MNHNY and SVGAGI (reference sequence). The V and J ends lost 0 bases and 0 bases respectively, with 9 bases between them. This CDR3 is CASSYSRDFSYEQYF. In nucleotides, the CDR3 is TGTGCCAGCAGTTACTCTCGGGACTTCTCCTACGAGCAGTACTTC.

The rearrangement joins TRBV6-5 to TRBJ1-6; D is uncertain. The germline CDR1 and CDR2 sequences are MNHEY and SVGAGI. This CDR3 spans 15 amino acids. V was trimmed by 4 bases and J by 7 bases, leaving 14 bases between them. For the CDR3, the DNA is TGTGCCAGCAGTTTGACCTCGGACGGGAATTCACCCCTCCACTTT. It is translated as CASSLTSDGNSPLHF.

The genes are TRBV7-9 and TRBJ2-7, with TRBD1 identical over 8 bases. Germline lookup yields CDR1 SEHNR and CDR2 FQNEAQ (reference sequence). The CDR3 runs 16 residues. V shed 5 bases, J shed 3 bases, and the junction held 12 bases outside the gene matches. The CDR3 bases are TGTGCCAGCAGCGTAGAACTGACAGGGGCCCTCTACGAGCAGTACTTC. Protein sequence: CASSVELTGALYEQYF.

This chain joins TRBV2 and TRBJ2-1, with D maybe TRBD2 (6 bases). Trimming shortened V by 8 bases and J by 7 bases, and 15 bases separated the two germline ends. Germline V gene lookup returns CDR1 SNHLY and CDR2 FYNNEI. The CDR3 covers 13 residues. The CDR3, as DNA: TGTGCCAGCGGACTGCCGGGGGAGAATGAGCAGTTCTTC. Encoded protein: CASGLPGENEQFF. Full variable domain (rest looked up from reference TRBV2 and TRBJ2-1): EPEVTQTPSHQVTQMGQEVILRCVPISNHLYFYWYRQILGQKVEFLVSFYNNEISEKSEIFDDQFSVERPDGSNFTLKIRSTKLEDSAMYFCASGLPGENEQFFGPGTRLTVL.

This clone was found a few times. This chain uses TRBV6-6 with TRBJ2-3; 9 nucleotides agree with TRBD2. The CDR3 loop spans 16 amino acids. The germline gives CDR1 MNHNY, CDR2 SVGAGI (reference sequence). V was pared by 2 bases and J by 1 base, with 4 bases of the junction left unmatched. This CDR3 is CASSYGGRVRTDTQYF. CDR3 bases: TGTGCCAGCAGTTACGGCGGGAGGGTTCGCACAGATACGCAGTATTTT.

The rearrangement uses TRBV9 and TRBJ2-1; 10 positions match TRBD2. Germline lookup yields CDR1 SGDLS and CDR2 YYNGEE. V was clipped by 0 bases and J by 9 bases; unmatched bases: 9. The CDR3 is made up of 16 amino acids. The CDR3 DNA is TGTGCCAGCAGCGTAGATCGGCTAGCGGGAGCTGTTGAGCAGTTCTTC. Residues: CASSVDRLAGAVEQFF.

The chain joins TRBV9 to TRBJ1-2; 7 positions agree with TRBD1. The CDR3 length is 15 residues. J lost 6 bases, V lost 3 bases, and 11 bases had no gene match. The V gene's germline CDR1 is SGDLS and CDR2 YYNGEE. The CDR3 DNA follows: TGTGCCAGCAGCGCAGAACAGGGGTCATATAATGGCTACACCTTC. This sequence encodes CASSAEQGSYNGYTF.

V gene TRBV6-1 combines with J gene TRBJ2-1, with D possibly matching TRBD2 (7 bases). Germline-derived CDR1 and CDR2 are MNHNS and SASEGT. This CDR3 spans 17 amino acids. V was clipped by 1 base and J by 2 bases, with 15 bases between them. In nucleotides, the CDR3 is TGTGCCAGCAGTGAAGACGACGGGGGGCCCGCCTACAATGAGCAGTTCTTC. As protein: CASSEDDGGPAYNEQFF.

V gene TRBV9 combines with J gene TRBJ2-7, with D tentatively TRBD1 or TRBD2 (7 bases each). V shed 3 bases and J shed 7 bases, with 17 bases lying between them. Germline V gene sequence: CDR1 SGDLS, CDR2 YYNGEE. This CDR3 contains 14 residues. This chain's CDR3 is CASSGRGGFDEQYF. CDR3 sequence (DNA): TGTGCCAGCAGCGGCAGGGGGGGATTCGATGAGCAGTACTTC.

V and J are TRBV12-5 and TRBJ2-7, with 9 bases aligning to TRBD1. CDR3 length: 15 residues. Germline assignment: CDR1 LGHNT and CDR2 FRNRAP. The ends lost 2 bases at V and 2 bases at J; junction bases unmatched: 4. The CDR3 nucleotides read TGTGCTAGTGGTTTGCCTGGACAGGGGACCTACGAGCAGTACTTC. Its protein product is CASGLPGQGTYEQYF.

This chain uses TRBV5-8 with TRBJ2-1; TRBD2 is a possible D gene (5 bases). Germline loops: CDR1 SGHTS, CDR2 YDEGEE. Trimming took 1 base from V and 15 from J, leaving 14 bases between them. The CDR3 spans 12 residues. CDR3 sequence reads: CASSLIGRELFF. The DNA for the CDR3 is TGTGCCAGCAGCTTGATTGGCCGGGAACTGTTCTTC.

This chain uses TRBV5-5 with TRBJ1-1, with a possible D match to TRBD1 (6 bases). V lost 4 bases, J lost 0 bases, and 13 bases lay in between. The germline gives CDR1 SGHKS, CDR2 YYEKEE (reference sequence). CDR3 size: 15 residues. As DNA, the CDR3 is TGTGCCAGCAGCATTCTACAGGGCTTGAACACTGAAGCTTTCTTT. Its protein is CASSILQGLNTEAFF.

The chain employs TRBV4-1 and TRBJ1-3; unclear D gene. The germline gives CDR1 MGHRA, CDR2 YSYEKL. The ends were cut back, 4 bases at V and 1 base at J, with 8 bases in the middle. CDR3 length equals 14 residues. In DNA form, the CDR3 reads TGCGCCAGCAGCCCGGTGGGATCTGGAAACACCATATATTTT. Protein sequence: CASSPVGSGNTIYF.

V and J are TRBV10-2 and TRBJ2-5, with D maybe TRBD1 (6 bases). The DNA end is a closer match to TRBJ2-7, so the J assignment may be wrong. The CDR3 totals 12 residues. CDR1 WSHSY and CDR2 SAAADI come from the germline V gene. CDR3 amino acids: CASTMDRNEQYF. In DNA, the CDR3 is TGCGCCAGCACCATGGACAGAAACGAGCAGTACTTC.

The V gene is TRBV6-1, the J gene TRBJ2-3; D is ambiguous. V shed 7 bases and J shed 4 bases, with 9 bases lying between them. Germline CDR1 and CDR2: MNHNS and SASEGT. The CDR3 runs to 12 residues. The CDR3 is CASTLTSDTQYF. CDR3 DNA: TGTGCCAGCACCCTGACGTCAGATACGCAGTATTTT.

The CDR3 nucleotides read TGCGCCAGCAGCAACGAGGGGATGAACACTGAAGCTTTCTTT. Its translation is CASSNEGMNTEAFF. This chain connects TRBV4-1 to TRBJ1-1; weak D call: TRBD1 (5 bases). This CDR3 is 14 amino acids long. Trimming left V 5 bases short and J 0 bases short, with 10 bases between. Germline V gene data show CDR1 as MGHRA and CDR2 as YSYEKL.

V is TRBV11-3 and J is TRBJ2-7; D unclear. From germline, CDR1 is SGHNT and CDR2 YENEEA. This CDR3 spans 14 amino acids. The V gene lost 1 base and the J gene lost 3 bases, with 10 bases spanning the gap. The DNA for the CDR3 is TGTGCCAGCAGCTTAGCTCACCCAGGCTACGAGCAGTACTTC. Translated, it gives CASSLAHPGYEQYF.

The chain carries TRBV4-2 and TRBJ2-3, with 7 bases that match TRBD2. V lost 1 base, J lost 2 bases, and 15 bases stayed unmatched. This CDR3 contains 19 residues. The germline V gene encodes CDR1 LGHNA and CDR2 YNFKEQ. CDR3 amino acids: CASSQVHRGRAIFTDTQYF. The CDR3 coding sequence is TGTGCCAGCAGCCAAGTTCACCGCGGGAGAGCAATATTCACAGATACGCAGTATTTT.